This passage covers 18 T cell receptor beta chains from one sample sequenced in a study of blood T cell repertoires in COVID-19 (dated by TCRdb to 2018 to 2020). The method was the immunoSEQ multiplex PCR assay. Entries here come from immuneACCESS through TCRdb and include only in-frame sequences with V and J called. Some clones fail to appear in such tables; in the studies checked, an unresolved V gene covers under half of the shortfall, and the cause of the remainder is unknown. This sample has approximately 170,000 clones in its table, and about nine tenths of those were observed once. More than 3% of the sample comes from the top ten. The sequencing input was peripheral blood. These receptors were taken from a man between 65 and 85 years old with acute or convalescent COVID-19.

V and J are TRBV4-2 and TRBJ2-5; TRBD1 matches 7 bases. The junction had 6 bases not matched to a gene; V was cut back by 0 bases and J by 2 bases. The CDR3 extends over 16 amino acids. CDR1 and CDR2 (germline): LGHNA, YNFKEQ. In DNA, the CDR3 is TGTGCCAGCAGCCAAGATGGGGGACAGCGTCAAGAGACCCAGTACTTC. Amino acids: CASSQDGGQRQETQYF.

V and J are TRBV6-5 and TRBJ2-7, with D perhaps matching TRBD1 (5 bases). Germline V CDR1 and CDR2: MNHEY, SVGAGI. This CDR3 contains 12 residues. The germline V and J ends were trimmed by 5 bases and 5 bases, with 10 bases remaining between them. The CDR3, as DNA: TGTGCCAGCAGTAGGGGTAAAAACGAGCAGTACTTC. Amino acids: CASSRGKNEQYF.

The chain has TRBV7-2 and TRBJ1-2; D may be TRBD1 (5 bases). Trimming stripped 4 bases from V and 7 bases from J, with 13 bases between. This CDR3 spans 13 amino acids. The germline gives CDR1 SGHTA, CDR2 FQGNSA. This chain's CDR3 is CASSYPGLAGYTF. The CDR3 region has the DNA TGTGCCAGCAGCTACCCAGGGCTCGCTGGCTACACCTTC.

CDR3 in DNA: TGTGCCAGCAGCTTAAACCGGGGAGGGGACGAGCAGTACTTC. It translates to CASSLNRGGDEQYF. This chain joins TRBV7-2 and TRBJ2-7, with 7 bases fitting TRBD2. This CDR3 is built from 14 residues. The V gene's germline CDR1 is SGHTA and CDR2 FQGNSA. After removal of 2 bases from V and 5 bases from J, the junction contained 6 bases not matched to a gene.

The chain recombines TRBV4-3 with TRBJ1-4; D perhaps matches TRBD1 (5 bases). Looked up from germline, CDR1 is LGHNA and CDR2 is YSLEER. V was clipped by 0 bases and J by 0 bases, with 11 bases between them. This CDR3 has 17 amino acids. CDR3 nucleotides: TGCGCCAGCAGCCAAGATCAGGGAAGGGCAACTAATGAAAAACTGTTTTTT. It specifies CASSQDQGRATNEKLFF.

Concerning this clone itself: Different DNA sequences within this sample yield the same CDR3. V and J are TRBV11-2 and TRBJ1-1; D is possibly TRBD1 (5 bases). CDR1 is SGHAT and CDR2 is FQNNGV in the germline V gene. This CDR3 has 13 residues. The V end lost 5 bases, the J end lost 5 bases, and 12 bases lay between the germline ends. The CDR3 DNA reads TGTGCCAGCAGCCTAGGTCAGGGTACTGAAGCTTTCTTT. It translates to CASSLGQGTEAFF.

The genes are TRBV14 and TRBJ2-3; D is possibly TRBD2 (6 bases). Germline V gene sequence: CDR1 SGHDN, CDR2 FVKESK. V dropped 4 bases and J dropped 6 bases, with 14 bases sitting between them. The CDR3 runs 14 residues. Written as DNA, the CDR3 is TGTGCCAGCAGCCGACTAGAAGGGTTCGATACGCAGTATTTT. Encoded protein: CASSRLEGFDTQYF.

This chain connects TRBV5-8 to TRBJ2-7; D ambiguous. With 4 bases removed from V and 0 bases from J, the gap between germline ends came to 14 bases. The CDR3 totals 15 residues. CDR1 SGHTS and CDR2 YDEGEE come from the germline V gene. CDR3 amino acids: CASSRIGSHSYEQYF. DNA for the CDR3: TGTGCCAGCAGCCGGATCGGGTCACACTCCTACGAGCAGTACTTC.

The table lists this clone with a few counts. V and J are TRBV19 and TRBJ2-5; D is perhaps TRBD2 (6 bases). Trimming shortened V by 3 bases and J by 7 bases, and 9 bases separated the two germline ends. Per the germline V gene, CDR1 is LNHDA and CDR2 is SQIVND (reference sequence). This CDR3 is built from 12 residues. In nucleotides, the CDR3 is TGTGCCAGTAGTATGGAGGGAGGGACCCAGTACTTC. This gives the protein CASSMEGGTQYF.

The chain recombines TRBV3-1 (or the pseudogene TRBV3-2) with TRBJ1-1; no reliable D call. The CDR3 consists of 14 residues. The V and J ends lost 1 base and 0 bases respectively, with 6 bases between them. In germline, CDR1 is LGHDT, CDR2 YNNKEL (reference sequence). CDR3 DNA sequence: TGTGCCAGCAGCCAAGGTGCGCTGAACACTGAAGCTTTCTTT. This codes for CASSQGALNTEAFF.

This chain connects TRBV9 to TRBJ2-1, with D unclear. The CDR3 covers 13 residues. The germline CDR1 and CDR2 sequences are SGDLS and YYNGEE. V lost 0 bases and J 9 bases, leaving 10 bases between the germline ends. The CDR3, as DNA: TGTGCCAGCAGCGTAGAGGCGGAGCTTGAGCAGTTCTTC. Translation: CASSVEAELEQFF.

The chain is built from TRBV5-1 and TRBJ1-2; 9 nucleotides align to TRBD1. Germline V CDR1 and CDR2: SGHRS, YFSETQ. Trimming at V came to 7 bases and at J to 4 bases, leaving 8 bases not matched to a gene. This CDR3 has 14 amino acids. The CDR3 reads CASRLGTGPYGYTF. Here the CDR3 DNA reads TGCGCCAGCCGACTAGGGACAGGGCCCTATGGCTACACCTTC. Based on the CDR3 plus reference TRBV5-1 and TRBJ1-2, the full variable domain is KAGVTQTPRYLIKTRGQQVTLSCSPISGHRSVSWYQQTPGQGLQFLFEYFSETQRNKGNFPGRFSGRQFSNSRSEMNVSTLELGDSALYLCASRLGTGPYGYTFGSGTRLTVV.

The CDR3: CASSPGGRNTEAFF. The DNA of the CDR3 is TGTGCCAGCAGTCCCGGAGGCAGGAACACTGAAGCTTTCTTT. V usage is TRBV28 and J usage is TRBJ1-1; D is unresolved. Germline V lookup: CDR1 MDHEN, CDR2 SYDVKM. Trimming took off 5 bases at V and 1 base at J, with 11 bases between the two ends. The length of the CDR3 is 14 residues.

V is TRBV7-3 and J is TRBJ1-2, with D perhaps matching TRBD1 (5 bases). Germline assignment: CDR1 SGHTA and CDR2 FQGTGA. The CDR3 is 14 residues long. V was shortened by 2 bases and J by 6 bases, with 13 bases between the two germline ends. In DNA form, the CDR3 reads TGTGCCAGCAGCTTAGGGCGGGGGAATGATGGCTACACCTTC. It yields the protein CASSLGRGNDGYTF.

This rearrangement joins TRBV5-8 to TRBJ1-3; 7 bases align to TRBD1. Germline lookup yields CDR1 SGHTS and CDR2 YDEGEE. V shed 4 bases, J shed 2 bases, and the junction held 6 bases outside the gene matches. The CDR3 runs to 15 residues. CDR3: CASSRQGTPGNTIYF. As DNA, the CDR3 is TGTGCCAGCAGCCGACAGGGAACCCCTGGAAACACCATATATTTT.

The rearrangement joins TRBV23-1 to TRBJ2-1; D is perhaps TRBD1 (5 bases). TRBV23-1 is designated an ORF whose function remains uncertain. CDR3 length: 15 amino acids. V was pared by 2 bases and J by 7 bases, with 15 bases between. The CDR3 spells CASSQVGVLENEQFF. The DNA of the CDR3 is TGCGCCAGCAGTCAAGTAGGGGTACTGGAAAATGAGCAGTTCTTC.

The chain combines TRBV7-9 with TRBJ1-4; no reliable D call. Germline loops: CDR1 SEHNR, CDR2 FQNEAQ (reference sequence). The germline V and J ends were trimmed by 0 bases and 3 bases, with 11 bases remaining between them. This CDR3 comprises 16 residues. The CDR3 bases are TGTGCCAGCAGCTTAGCGATCGGAGTCGCTAATGAAAAACTGTTTTTT. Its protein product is CASSLAIGVANEKLFF.

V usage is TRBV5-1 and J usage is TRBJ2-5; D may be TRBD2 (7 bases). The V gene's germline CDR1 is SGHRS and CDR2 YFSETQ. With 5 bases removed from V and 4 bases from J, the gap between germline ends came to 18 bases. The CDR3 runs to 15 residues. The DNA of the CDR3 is TGCGCCAGCAGGGGCGAGGGGGAGGGGCGAGAGACCCAGTACTTC. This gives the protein CASRGEGEGRETQYF.